Listed below are T cell receptor beta chains from one sample, sequenced in a study of blood T cells in healthy people across ages. Via MiXCR, TCRdb re-called the 5' RACE reads, giving one row per CDR3 protein. The top ten clones hold 15% of a sample with hundreds of thousands of distinct CDR3 sequences, 32% of them seen once. Sequencing was done on a sample of blood. These receptors originate from an elderly woman in good health. Both conserved end residues are part of each CDR3. A D gene is named only where the DNA matches it firmly. Only part of the rows carry a size: once, few, many, or a class if the clone is expanded.

>TRBJ1-2|NA|TRBV29-1|many
TGCAGCGTTGCCGGGACAACCGGGGGAGGCTACACCTTC
CSVAGTTGGGYTF
>TRBJ1-2|NA|TRBV2|many
TGTGCCAGCAGTACACGGAGAGCTAACTATGGCTACACCTTC
CASSTRRANYGYTF
>TRBJ2-3|TRBD1|TRBV5-5|many
TGTGCCAGCAGCCCCCCGGGACAGGGGGGCTCAACAGATACGCAGTATTTT
CASSPPGQGGSTDTQYF
>TRBJ2-2|NA|TRBV4-3|NA
TGCGCCAGCAGCCAAATCCCGAACACCGGGGAGCTGTTTTTT
CASSQIPNTGELFF
>TRBJ2-3|NA|TRBV4-1|few
TGCGCCAGCAGCCAAGTAGGAATGGGCCGTGCTAGCACAGATACGCAGTATTTT
CASSQVGMGRASTDTQYF
>TRBJ2-7|NA|TRBV20-1|many
TGCAGTGGCACATCCGGATCCGACTACGAGCAGTACTTC
CSGTSGSDYEQYF
>TRBJ2-5|NA|TRBV5-1|NA
TGCGCCAGCAGCCTGCTAGACGGGACCCAGTACTTC
CASSLLDGTQYF
>TRBJ2-7|NA|TRBV30|few
TGTGCCTGGAGCAGGTGGGAGGCTAGCTCCTACAATGAGCAGTACTTC
CAWSRWEASSYNEQYF
>TRBJ1-1|NA|TRBV20-1|few
TGCAGCGCTGCTGGGACACTGAACACTGAAGCTTTCTTT
CSAAGTLNTEAFF
>TRBJ2-3|TRBD2|TRBV7-2|many
TGTGCCAGCAGCTGGGAGCTAGCGGGGGGGACAGATACGCAGTATTTT
CASSWELAGGTDTQYF
>TRBJ2-1|NA|TRBV7-9|once
TGCGCCAGCAGCCTCCAAGGGGGAACTTTCTACAATGAGCAGTTCTTC
CASSLQGGTFYNEQFF
>TRBJ2-1|TRBD1|TRBV7-9|many
TGTGCCAGCAGCGGACGACAGGGCTCGTCTTACAATGAGCAGTTCTTC
CASSGRQGSSYNEQFF
>TRBJ2-1|TRBD2|TRBV6-1|once
TGTGCCAGCAGCGGGGCTAGCGGGGGGCTGAGCTCCTACAATGAGCAGTTCTTC
CASSGASGGLSSYNEQFF
>TRBJ1-1|NA|TRBV10-3|NA
TGTGCCATCAGTGGGGGGGGCACGAAAGCTTTCTTT
CAISGGGTKAFF
>TRBJ1-6|NA|TRBV7-2|many
TGTGCCAGCAGCTTAGACCTTTATTCAGGCTATAATTCACCCCTCCACTTT
CASSLDLYSGYNSPLHF
>TRBJ2-7|NA|TRBV4-3|many
TGCGCCAGCAGCCGCGGGAAAACCGGGGCATCCGAGCAGTACTTC
CASSRGKTGASEQYF
>TRBJ2-5|NA|TRBV3-1|few
TGTGCCAGCAGCCAATGGGAAGAGACCCAGTACTTC
CASSQWEETQYF
>TRBJ1-5|NA|TRBV27|many
TGTGCCAGCAGTCCTCAGGGGCCTAATCAGCCCCAGCATTTT
CASSPQGPNQPQHF
>TRBJ2-1|NA|TRBV10-3|NA
TGTGCCGTCAGTGAAGTCAACGGGGATTTCTTCTTC
CAVSEVNGDFFF
>TRBJ1-5|NA|TRBV27|many
TGTGCCAGCAGTTCCTCGGGACTTGGCCCTAGCAATCAGCCCCAGCATTTT
CASSSSGLGPSNQPQHF
>TRBJ2-5|NA|TRBV6-6|NA
TGTGCCAGCCGGGGGGCAGCCGGTGGGTCACAAGAGACCCAGTACTTC
CASRGAAGGSQETQYF
>TRBJ1-5|NA|TRBV30|few
TGTGCCTGGGGCAATAGCAATCAGCCCCAGCATTTT
CAWGNSNQPQHF
>TRBJ2-7|NA|TRBV4-3|few
TGCGCCAGCAGCCAAGAGGAGGGAGGATCCTACGAGCAGTACTTC
CASSQEEGGSYEQYF
>TRBJ2-5|NA|TRBV20-1|NA
TGCAGTGCTGCCGGGGACGAAGCGGGGACCCAGTACTTC
CSAAGDEAGTQYF
>TRBJ2-2|NA|TRBV10-3|few
TGTGCCATCAGCCCCTCTGGACCACTTTCGAACACCGGGGAGCTGTTTTTT
CAISPSGPLSNTGELFF
>TRBJ2-7|TRBD2|TRBV20-1|NA
TGCAGTGCTCCAAAGCGGGAGTACTACGAGCAGTACTTC
CSAPKREYYEQYF
>TRBJ2-5|TRBD2|TRBV10-2|NA
TGCGTACGGGGGGGCAATCAAGAGACCCAGTACTTC
CVRGGNQETQYF
>TRBJ1-2|TRBD1|TRBV30|few
TGTGCCTGGGATTTGGACAGGCGCCTGGGATATGGCTACACCTTC
CAWDLDRRLGYGYTF
>TRBJ2-2|NA|TRBV7-2|few
TGTGCCAGCAGCATTACCTCGTTAGCCGGGGAGCTGTTTTTT
CASSITSLAGELFF
>TRBJ2-1|TRBD1|TRBV20-1|NA
TGCAGTGCCGAGTCTGGACAGGGTAGCTACAATGAGCAGTTCTTC
CSAESGQGSYNEQFF
>TRBJ2-1|NA|TRBV4-2|few
TGTGCCAGCAGCCCGACCTTGTGGGAATCCTACGATGAGCAGTTCTTC
CASSPTLWESYDEQFF
>TRBJ1-4|TRBD1|TRBV12-3/TRBV12-4|few
TGTGCCAGCAGTTCGGGACAGGCCTTAGAAAAACTGTTTTTT
CASSSGQALEKLFF
>TRBJ1-2|NA|TRBV7-3|many
TGTGCCAGCAGCGAGAACAGTAACGTCTATGCCGGCTACACCTTC
CASSENSNVYAGYTF
>TRBJ2-3|NA|TRBV11-1|many
TGTGCCAGCAGCTTAGCTCGGGACACCCCCACAGATACGCAGTATTTT
CASSLARDTPTDTQYF
>TRBJ1-3|NA|TRBV20-1|NA
TGCAGTGCTACGGAGGGGCCGGGAAACACCATATATTTT
CSATEGPGNTIYF
>TRBJ2-3|NA|TRBV7-9|NA
TGTGCCAGCAGCCCAACAGGAGGCGAAATAGATACGCAGTATTTT
CASSPTGGEIDTQYF
>TRBJ2-1|NA|TRBV20-1|few
TGCAGTGCGCCCACTGGTGGCTATGAGCAGTTCTTC
CSAPTGGYEQFF
>TRBJ2-7|NA|TRBV7-8|NA
TGTGCCAGCAGCCCTTCAGGGCCCTACGAGCAGTACTTC
CASSPSGPYEQYF
>TRBJ2-7|TRBD2|TRBV7-9|NA
TGTGCCAGCAGCCGGAGCGGGTGGACTAGTCACGAGCAGTACTTC
CASSRSGWTSHEQYF
>TRBJ2-2|TRBD1|TRBV6-2/TRBV6-3|few
TGTGCCAGCAGCTTACAGGGGGCGTACACCGGGGAGCTGTTTTTT
CASSLQGAYTGELFF
>TRBJ2-5|TRBD2|TRBV7-9|many
TGTGCCAGCAGCTCCGGGACTAGCGGGGGGGCCTCCCAAGAGACCCAGTACTTC
CASSSGTSGGASQETQYF
>TRBJ2-3|TRBD1|TRBV24-1|many
TGTGCCACCCGACAATCCGGGACAGGGGGAGGCACGCAGTATTTT
CATRQSGTGGGTQYF
>TRBJ1-5|NA|TRBV7-3|NA
TGTGCCAGCAGCTTGGGGTCCACGGGTCAGCCCCAGCATTTT
CASSLGSTGQPQHF
>TRBJ1-2|NA|TRBV2|NA
TGTGCCAGCAGTCCTATGACGGGGGGCAGGGTATCTTATGGCTACACCTTC
CASSPMTGGRVSYGYTF
>TRBJ2-3|TRBD2|TRBV5-6|many
TGTGCCACCGCGGGGGGCCTCACAGATACGCAGTATTTT
CATAGGLTDTQYF